Here is one T cell receptor (beta chain) with its context. Per the study methods: For nucleated cells, counts were estimated from reference gene primer amplification. This table comes from immunoSEQ multiplex PCR, and its TCRdb copy is limited to in-frame clones, with some not included. From that table come the V and J calls and clone size; the DNA was used to work out D and trimming. The table records about 250,000 clones, 85% to 90% of them present only once. The data are from a study of blood T cell repertoires in COVID-19. Turning to the study itself: The study drew acute and convalescent COVID-19 samples from the United States, Italy and Spain.

V was cut by 3 bases and J by 9 bases, with 24 bases left in between. CDR3 length equals 17 residues. Per germline, CDR1 SGHDN and CDR2 FVKESK. Participants spanned ages about 18 to 95 years and resided in about 24 US areas. The rearrangement links TRBV14 to TRBJ2-1, with D unclear. The source is a man aged 40-49 years who had recovered from COVID-19. The sample was PBMCs or T cells enriched from blood (not recorded which). The CDR3 DNA is TGTGCCAGCAGCCATGCAGGTGCCGAGTTGCCATCCCGTGAGCAGTTCTTC. Protein product: CASSHAGAELPSREQFF.